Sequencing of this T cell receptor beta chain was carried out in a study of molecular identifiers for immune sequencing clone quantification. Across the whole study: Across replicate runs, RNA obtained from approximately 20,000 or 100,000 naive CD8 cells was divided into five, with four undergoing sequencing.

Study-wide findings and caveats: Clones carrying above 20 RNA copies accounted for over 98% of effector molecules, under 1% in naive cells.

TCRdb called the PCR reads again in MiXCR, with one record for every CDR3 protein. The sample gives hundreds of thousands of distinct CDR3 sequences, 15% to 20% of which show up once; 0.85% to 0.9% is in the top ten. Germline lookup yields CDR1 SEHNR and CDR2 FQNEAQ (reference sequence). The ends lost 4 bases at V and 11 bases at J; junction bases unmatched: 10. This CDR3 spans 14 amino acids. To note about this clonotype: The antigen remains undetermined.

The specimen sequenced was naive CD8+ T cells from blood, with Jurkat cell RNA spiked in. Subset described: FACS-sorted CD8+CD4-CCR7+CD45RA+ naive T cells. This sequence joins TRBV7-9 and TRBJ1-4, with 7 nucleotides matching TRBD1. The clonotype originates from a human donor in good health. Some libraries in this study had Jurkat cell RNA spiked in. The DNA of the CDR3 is TGTGCCAGCAGCTCCGGGACAGACTCGGTCAAACTGTTTTTT. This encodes CASSSGTDSVKLFF.